Following are 24 T cell receptor beta chains from one sample sequenced in a study of CD8+ T cells in alopecia areata. Following extraction, RNA underwent reverse transcription to cDNA, which served as the sequencing template. The method was immunoSEQ multiplex PCR; TCRdb's version includes in-frame clones alone and lacks a portion of them. The repertoire has roughly 250,000 clones, roughly two thirds of them found once; the top ten carry approximately 1.2%. This sample comprised CD4+ T cells sorted from blood, obtained at week 0. Source of these receptors: a human donor with alopecia areata.

The chain recombines TRBV5-1 with TRBJ2-3; 11 positions agree with TRBD2. The V segment lost 3 bases and the J segment 3 bases; nucleotides outside the gene matches: 6. Germline V gives CDR1 SGHRS, CDR2 YFSETQ. This CDR3 is 16 amino acids long. The CDR3 bases are TGCGCCAGCAGCTCAGGGACTAGCGGTAATACAGATACGCAGTATTTT. It is translated as CASSSGTSGNTDTQYF.

This chain joins TRBV6-5 and TRBJ2-5; D remains ambiguous. V shed 6 bases and J shed 4 bases, with 9 bases lying between them. The V gene's germline CDR1 is MNHEY and CDR2 SVGAGI. This CDR3 spans 12 amino acids. CDR3 nucleotide sequence: TGTGCCAGCAGAACTGGTGGAGAGACCCAGTACTTC. This encodes CASRTGGETQYF.

This clone showed up just once. The chain is built from TRBV13 and TRBJ2-5; TRBD2 aligns across 7 bases. V lost 2 bases and J lost 0; bases outside the gene matches: 6. CDR1 PRHDT and CDR2 FYEKMQ come from the germline V gene (reference sequence). CDR3 length equals 16 residues. CDR3 loop: CASSLRSGAYQETQYF. The CDR3 DNA reads TGTGCCAGCAGCTTAAGGAGCGGGGCCTACCAAGAGACCCAGTACTTC.

The chain carries TRBV29-1 and TRBJ2-3; D gene unclear. V was shortened by 4 bases and J by 3 bases, with 11 bases between the two germline ends. The germline gives CDR1 SQVTM, CDR2 ANQGSEA. The length of the CDR3 is 13 residues. The CDR3 region has the DNA TGCAGCGTTGTGGACGTAGGTACAGATACGCAGTATTTT. It is translated as CSVVDVGTDTQYF.

The chain carries TRBV29-1 and TRBJ2-7; 7 nucleotides agree with TRBD1. The CDR3 has 12 amino acids. Germline V gene sequence: CDR1 SQVTM, CDR2 ANQGSEA. Germline trimming cut 5 bases from V and 0 bases from J; bases unmatched to any gene: 1. The CDR3, as DNA: TGCAGCGTTACAGGGGCCTCCTACGAGCAGTACTTC. This codes for CSVTGASYEQYF.

The chain joins TRBV6-1 to TRBJ1-6; no firm D call. This CDR3 comprises 13 residues. Trimming stripped 6 bases from V and 10 bases from J, with 13 bases between. Germline-derived CDR1 and CDR2 are MNHNS and SASEGT. The CDR3 DNA follows: TGTGCCAGCAGGGAGTTCGGACTGTCACCCCTCCACTTT. Protein product: CASREFGLSPLHF.

The chain couples TRBV7-9 to TRBJ1-1; D remains unclear. This CDR3 comprises 12 residues. Germline CDR1 and CDR2: SEHNR and FQNEAQ (reference sequence). With 1 base removed from V and 5 bases from J, the gap between germline ends came to 5 bases. In nucleotides, the CDR3 is TGTGCCAGCAGCTTAGATAGGACTGAAGCTTTCTTT. Amino acids: CASSLDRTEAFF.

This chain joins TRBV9 and TRBJ1-1, with D possibly being TRBD1 (6 bases). V dropped 4 bases and J dropped 4 bases, with 17 bases sitting between them. The CDR3 extends over 15 amino acids. The germline CDR1 and CDR2 sequences are SGDLS and YYNGEE. CDR3 nucleotide sequence: TGTGCCAGCAGCCCCGCTACAGGGTGGGGCACTGAAGCTTTCTTT. It encodes CASSPATGWGTEAFF. The entire variable domain, with the rest obtained from reference TRBV9 and TRBJ1-1, is as follows: DSGVTQTPKHLITATGQRVTLRCSPRSGDLSVYWYQQSLDQGLQFLIQYYNGEERAKGNILERFSAQQFPDLHSELNLSSLELGDSALYFCASSPATGWGTEAFFGQGTRLTVV.

The rearrangement links TRBV11-2 to TRBJ1-1, with a tentative D call TRBD1 (6 bases). This CDR3 has 14 residues. The germline gives CDR1 SGHAT, CDR2 FQNNGV. With 3 bases removed from V and 1 base from J, the gap between germline ends came to 9 bases. CDR3 sequence (DNA): TGTGCCAGCAGCTTGGACAGACAGAACACTGAAGCTTTCTTT. It encodes CASSLDRQNTEAFF.

This chain joins TRBV6-1 and TRBJ1-2; D remains ambiguous. The V gene lost 0 bases and the J gene lost 4 bases, with 9 bases spanning the gap. The CDR3 spans 14 residues. Germline V CDR1 and CDR2: MNHNS, SASEGT. The DNA of the CDR3 is TGTGCCAGCAGTGAAGCGAGGGTTCTCTATGGCTACACCTTC. It translates to CASSEARVLYGYTF.

The chain recombines TRBV10-3 with TRBJ1-2; no firm D call. Germline lookup yields CDR1 ENHRY and CDR2 SYGVKD. The CDR3 sequence is 14 residues long. V lost 3 bases and J 4 bases, leaving 12 bases between the germline ends. The CDR3 loop is CAISDPTGGYGYTF. In nucleotides, the CDR3 is TGTGCCATCAGTGACCCGACGGGTGGCTATGGCTACACCTTC.

This clone was observed a single time. The rearrangement uses TRBV13 and TRBJ1-2; 7 bases agree with TRBD1. The CDR3 spans 15 residues. Unmatched junction bases numbered 5, after V lost 0 bases and J lost 4 bases. Germline loops: CDR1 PRHDT, CDR2 FYEKMQ (reference sequence). The CDR3 reads CASSLGTGNAYGYTF. DNA for the CDR3: TGTGCCAGCAGCTTAGGGACAGGGAACGCCTATGGCTACACCTTC. Full variable domain (outside the CDR3, taken from reference TRBV13 and TRBJ1-2): AAGVIQSPRHLIKEKRETATLKCYPIPRHDTVYWYQQGPGQDPQFLISFYEKMQSDKGSIPDRFSAQQFSDYHSELNMSSLELGDSALYFCASSLGTGNAYGYTFGSGTRLTVV.

This clone came up a few times. The gene calls are TRBV29-1 and TRBJ2-5; 9 nucleotides agree with TRBD1. The V and J ends lost 6 bases and 0 bases, in that order; junction bases with no gene match: 8. The germline V gene has CDR1 SQVTM and CDR2 ANQGSEA. The CDR3 has 15 residues. Written as DNA, the CDR3 is TGCAGCGTCCTGCGGACAGGGGTGTACCAAGAGACCCAGTACTTC. Amino acids: CSVLRTGVYQETQYF.

This clone was seen a few times. The V gene is TRBV29-1, the J gene TRBJ2-1; D may be TRBD2 (5 bases). Between the trimmed V and J ends, which lost 3 bases and 0 bases, there was a span of 15 bases. Looked up from germline, CDR1 is SQVTM and CDR2 is ANQGSEA. The CDR3 spans 16 residues. The CDR3 here is CSVDVWEGSSYNEQFF. In DNA form, the CDR3 reads TGCAGCGTTGACGTTTGGGAAGGGAGCTCCTACAATGAGCAGTTCTTC.

The rearrangement uses TRBV29-1 and TRBJ2-5, with D possibly TRBD1 on 6 matching bases. Trimming removed 7 bases at V and 5 bases at J, with 14 bases between. The CDR3 covers 12 residues. Germline CDR1 is SQVTM and CDR2 is ANQGSEA. The CDR3 DNA sequence: TGCAGCGGGGTTCAGGGGTTGGAGACCCAGTACTTC. It specifies CSGVQGLETQYF.

The chain employs TRBV29-1 and TRBJ2-5; D may be TRBD2 (5 bases). V was cut by 6 bases and J by 2 bases, with 13 bases left in between. The CDR3 covers 13 residues. Looked up from germline, CDR1 is SQVTM and CDR2 is ANQGSEA. The CDR3 nucleotides are TGCAGCGTCTTAACCGGGATTCAAGAGACCCAGTACTTC. It is translated as CSVLTGIQETQYF.

The CDR3 loop reads CSVRGQVIDTQYF. In DNA form, the CDR3 reads TGCAGCGTGAGGGGACAGGTTATAGATACGCAGTATTTT. The genes are TRBV29-1 and TRBJ2-3; 8 nucleotides line up with TRBD1. V shed 6 bases, J shed 5 bases, and the junction held 7 bases outside the gene matches. The CDR3 has 13 amino acids. CDR1 is SQVTM, CDR2 ANQGSEA, per germline.

This clone appeared a few times. V and J are TRBV18 and TRBJ1-1; D is unclear. Germline loops: CDR1 KGHSH, CDR2 LQKENI. V was shortened by 4 bases and J by 0 bases, with 6 bases between the two germline ends. The length of the CDR3 is 13 residues. CDR3 DNA sequence: TGTGCCAGCTCACAACTCATGAACACTGAAGCTTTCTTT. Amino acids: CASSQLMNTEAFF.

The chain is built from TRBV29-1 and TRBJ2-5; D unresolved. Trimming took 4 bases from V and 2 from J, leaving 11 bases between them. Per the germline V gene, CDR1 is SQVTM and CDR2 is ANQGSEA. This CDR3 spans 13 amino acids. CDR3 amino acids: CSVVVSWQETQYF. The CDR3 DNA reads TGCAGCGTTGTAGTCTCTTGGCAAGAGACCCAGTACTTC.

The gene calls are TRBV29-1 and TRBJ2-1; 7 nucleotides line up with TRBD2. Germline assignment: CDR1 SQVTM and CDR2 ANQGSEA. The CDR3 runs 12 residues. Germline trimming cut 7 bases from V and 0 bases from J; bases unmatched to any gene: 0. CDR3 bases: TGCAGCGCTAGCGGCTCCTACAATGAGCAGTTCTTC. This gives the protein CSASGSYNEQFF.

The V and J genes are TRBV30 and TRBJ1-6; D unclear. Trimming shortened V by 2 bases and J by 9 bases, and 14 bases separated the two germline ends. Germline V gene sequence: CDR1 GTSNPN, CDR2 SVGIG (reference sequence). This CDR3 comprises 14 residues. In DNA, the CDR3 is TGTGCCTGGAGTCAGGATTCGCTGGGTTCACCCCTCCACTTT. It codes for CAWSQDSLGSPLHF. Full variable domain (missing parts from reference TRBV30 and TRBJ1-6): SQTIHQWPATLVQPVGSPLSLECTVEGTSNPNLYWYRQAAGRGLQLLFYSVGIGQISSEVPQNLSASRPQDRQFILSSKKLLLSDSGFYLCAWSQDSLGSPLHFGNGTRLTVT.

V and J are TRBV29-1 and TRBJ1-2; TRBD1 aligns across 12 bases. V dropped 1 base and J dropped 7; count of bases not matched to a gene: 7. This CDR3 spans 15 amino acids. Per germline, CDR1 SQVTM and CDR2 ANQGSEA. CDR3 nucleotide sequence: TGCAGCGTTGAAGTCCGGGACAGGGGGCATGGTGGCTACACCTTC. Translating it yields CSVEVRDRGHGGYTF.

CDR3 in amino acids: CASSLAGARIEQYF. The CDR3 DNA follows: TGCGCCAGCAGCTTGGCTGGGGCGCGGATCGAGCAGTACTTC. The chain uses TRBV5-1 and TRBJ2-7; tentatively, D is TRBD1 (5 bases). The germline V gene encodes CDR1 SGHRS and CDR2 YFSETQ. This CDR3 is built from 14 residues. Trimming took 0 bases from V and 6 from J, leaving 13 bases between them.

This clone appeared a few times. This rearrangement joins TRBV2 to TRBJ2-5; D not certain. Germline loops: CDR1 SNHLY, CDR2 FYNNEI. The CDR3 length is 13 residues. V was trimmed by 4 bases and J by 5 bases, leaving 11 bases between them. The CDR3 loop is CASSGPGSETQYF. DNA of the CDR3: TGTGCCAGCAGTGGGCCCGGCAGTGAGACCCAGTACTTC.